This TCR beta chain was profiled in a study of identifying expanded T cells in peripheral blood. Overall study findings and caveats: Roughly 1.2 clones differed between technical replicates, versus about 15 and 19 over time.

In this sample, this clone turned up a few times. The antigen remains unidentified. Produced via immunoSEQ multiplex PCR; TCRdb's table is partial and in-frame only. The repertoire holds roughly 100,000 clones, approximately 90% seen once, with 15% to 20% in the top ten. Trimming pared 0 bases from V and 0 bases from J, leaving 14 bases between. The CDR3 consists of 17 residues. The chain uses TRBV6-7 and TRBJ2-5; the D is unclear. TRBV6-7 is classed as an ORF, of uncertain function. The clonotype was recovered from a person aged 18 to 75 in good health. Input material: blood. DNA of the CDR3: TGTGCCAGCAGTTACTCAGACAAACCCTTGTACCAAGAGACCCAGTACTTC. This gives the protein CASSYSDKPLYQETQYF.